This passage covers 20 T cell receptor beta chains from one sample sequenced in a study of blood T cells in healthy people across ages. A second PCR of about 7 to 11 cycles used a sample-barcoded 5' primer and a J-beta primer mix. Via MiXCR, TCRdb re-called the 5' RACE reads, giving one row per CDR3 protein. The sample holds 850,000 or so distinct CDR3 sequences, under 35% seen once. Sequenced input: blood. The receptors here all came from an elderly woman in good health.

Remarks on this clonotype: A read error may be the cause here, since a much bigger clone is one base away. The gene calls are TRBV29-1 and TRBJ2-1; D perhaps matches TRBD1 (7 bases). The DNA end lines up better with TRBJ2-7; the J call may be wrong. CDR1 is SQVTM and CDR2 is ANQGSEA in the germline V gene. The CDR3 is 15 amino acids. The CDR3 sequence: CSVETQGGYYNEQYF. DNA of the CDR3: TGCAGCGTGGAGACCCAGGGGGGATACTACAATGAGCAGTACTTC.

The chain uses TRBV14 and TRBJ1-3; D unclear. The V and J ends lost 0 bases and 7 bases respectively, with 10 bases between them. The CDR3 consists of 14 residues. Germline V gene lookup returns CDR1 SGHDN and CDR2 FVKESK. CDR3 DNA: TGTGCCAGCAGCCAAGATGGCCCTCGGAACACCATATATTTT. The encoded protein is CASSQDGPRNTIYF.

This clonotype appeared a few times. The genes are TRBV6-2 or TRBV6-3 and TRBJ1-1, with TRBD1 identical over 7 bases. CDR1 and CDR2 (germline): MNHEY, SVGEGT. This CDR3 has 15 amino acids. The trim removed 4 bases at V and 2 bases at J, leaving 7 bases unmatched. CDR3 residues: CASSSAGGDNTEAFF. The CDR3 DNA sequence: TGTGCCAGCAGTTCTGCAGGGGGAGATAACACTGAAGCTTTCTTT.

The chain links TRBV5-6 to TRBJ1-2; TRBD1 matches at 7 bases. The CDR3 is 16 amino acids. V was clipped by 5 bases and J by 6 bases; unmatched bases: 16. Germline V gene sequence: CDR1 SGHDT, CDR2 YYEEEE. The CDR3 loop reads CASRWGGQDLCHGYTF. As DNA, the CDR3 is TGTGCCAGCAGATGGGGAGGACAGGATCTGTGCCATGGCTACACCTTC.

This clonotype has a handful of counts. The CDR3 here is CASKTTGGAPPGELFF. The CDR3, as DNA: TGTGCCAGCAAGACCACAGGGGGTGCTCCCCCCGGGGAGCTGTTTTTT. J is TRBJ2-2 and V is TRBV6-5; 8 bases fit TRBD1. V gave up 7 bases and J gave up 6 bases; unmatched junction bases: 13. The CDR3 has 16 amino acids. Germline CDR1 reads MNHEY; CDR2 reads SVGAGI.

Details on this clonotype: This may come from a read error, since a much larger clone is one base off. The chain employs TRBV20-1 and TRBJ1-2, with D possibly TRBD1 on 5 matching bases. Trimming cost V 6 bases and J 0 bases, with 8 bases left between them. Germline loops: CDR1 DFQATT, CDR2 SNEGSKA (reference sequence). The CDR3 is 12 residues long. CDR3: CSAGPANYGYTF. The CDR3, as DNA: TGCAGTGCGGGGCCAGCTAACTATGGCTACACCTTC.

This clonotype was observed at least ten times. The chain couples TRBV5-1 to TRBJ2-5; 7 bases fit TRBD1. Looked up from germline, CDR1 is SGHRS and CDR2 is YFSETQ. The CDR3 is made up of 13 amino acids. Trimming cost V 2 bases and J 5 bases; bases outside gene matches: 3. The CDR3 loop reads CASSLGGDETQYF. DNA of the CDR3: TGCGCCAGCAGCTTAGGGGGCGACGAGACCCAGTACTTC.

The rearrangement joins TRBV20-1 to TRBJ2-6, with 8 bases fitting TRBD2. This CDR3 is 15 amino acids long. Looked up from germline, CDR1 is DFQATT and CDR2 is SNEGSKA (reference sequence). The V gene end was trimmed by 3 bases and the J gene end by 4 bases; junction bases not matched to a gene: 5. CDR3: CSARSGSSGANVLTF. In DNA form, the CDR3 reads TGCAGTGCTAGGAGCGGGAGCTCCGGGGCCAACGTCCTGACTTTC.

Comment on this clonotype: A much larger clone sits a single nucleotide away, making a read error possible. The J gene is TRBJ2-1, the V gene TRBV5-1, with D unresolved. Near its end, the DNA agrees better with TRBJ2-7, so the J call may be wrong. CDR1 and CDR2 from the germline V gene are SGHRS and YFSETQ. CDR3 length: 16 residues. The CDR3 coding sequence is TGCGCCAGCAGCTTGGTCCCGCAGAGCTCCTACAATGAGCAGTACTTC. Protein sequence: CASSLVPQSSYNEQYF.

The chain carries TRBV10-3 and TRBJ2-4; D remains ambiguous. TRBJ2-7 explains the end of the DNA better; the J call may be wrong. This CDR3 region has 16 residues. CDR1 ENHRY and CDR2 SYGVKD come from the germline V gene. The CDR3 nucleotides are TGTGCCATCAGTATGGCCATAGAAACCCTATACTACGAGCAGTACTTC. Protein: CAISMAIETLYYEQYF.

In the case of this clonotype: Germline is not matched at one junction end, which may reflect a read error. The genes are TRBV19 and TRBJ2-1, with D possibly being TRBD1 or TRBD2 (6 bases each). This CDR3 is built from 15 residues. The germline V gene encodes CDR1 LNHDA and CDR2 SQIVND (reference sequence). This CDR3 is CASSIGGQGYNERFF. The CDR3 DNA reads TGTGCCAGTAGTATTGGGGGGCAGGGATACAATGAGCGGTTCTTC.

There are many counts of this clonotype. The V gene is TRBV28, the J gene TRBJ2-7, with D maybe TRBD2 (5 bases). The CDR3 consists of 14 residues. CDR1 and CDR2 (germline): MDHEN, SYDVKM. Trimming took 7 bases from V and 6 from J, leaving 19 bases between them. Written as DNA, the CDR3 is TGTGCCAGCACTATCCGGGGAAGTAAGCGCGAGCAGTACTTC. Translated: CASTIRGSKREQYF.

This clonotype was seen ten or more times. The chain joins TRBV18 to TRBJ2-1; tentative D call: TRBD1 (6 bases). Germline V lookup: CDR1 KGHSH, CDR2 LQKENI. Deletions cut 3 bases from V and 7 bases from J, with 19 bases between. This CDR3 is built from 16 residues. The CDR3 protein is CASSPEYLGGENEQFF. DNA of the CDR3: TGTGCCAGCTCACCGGAGTATTTAGGGGGTGAAAATGAGCAGTTCTTC.

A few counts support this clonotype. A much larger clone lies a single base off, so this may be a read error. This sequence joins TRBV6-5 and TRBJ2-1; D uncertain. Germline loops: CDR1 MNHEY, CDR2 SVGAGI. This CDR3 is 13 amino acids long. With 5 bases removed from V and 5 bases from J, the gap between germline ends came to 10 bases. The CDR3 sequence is CASSRLSHNEQFF. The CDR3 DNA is TGTGCCAGCAGTAGGTTGTCCCACAATGAGCAGTTCTTC.

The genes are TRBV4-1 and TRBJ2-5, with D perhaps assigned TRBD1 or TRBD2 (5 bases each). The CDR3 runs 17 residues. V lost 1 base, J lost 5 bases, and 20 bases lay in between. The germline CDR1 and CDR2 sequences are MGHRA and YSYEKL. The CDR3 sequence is CASSQVHYLGTGETQYF. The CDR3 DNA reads TGCGCCAGCAGCCAAGTCCACTACCTCGGGACCGGGGAGACCCAGTACTTC.

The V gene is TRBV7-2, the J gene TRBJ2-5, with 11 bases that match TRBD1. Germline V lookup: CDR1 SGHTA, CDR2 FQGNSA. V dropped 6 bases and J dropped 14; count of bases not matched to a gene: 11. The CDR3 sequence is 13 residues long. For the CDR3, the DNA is TGTGCCAGCAGTTCTTGGGGACAGGGGGTTTTTTACTTC. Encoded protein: CASSSWGQGVFYF.

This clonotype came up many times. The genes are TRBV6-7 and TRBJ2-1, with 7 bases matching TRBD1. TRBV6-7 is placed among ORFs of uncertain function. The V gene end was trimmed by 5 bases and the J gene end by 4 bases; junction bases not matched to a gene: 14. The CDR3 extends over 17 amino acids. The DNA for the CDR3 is TGTGCCAGCAGTACGACAGGGCCGCCGGAAATTTACAATGAGCAGTTCTTC. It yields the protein CASSTTGPPEIYNEQFF.

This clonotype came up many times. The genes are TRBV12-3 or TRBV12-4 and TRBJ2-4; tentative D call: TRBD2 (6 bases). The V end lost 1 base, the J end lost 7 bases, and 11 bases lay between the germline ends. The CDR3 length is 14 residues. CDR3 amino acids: CASSLGGDSNIQYF. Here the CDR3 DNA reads TGTGCCAGCAGTTTAGGGGGGGATTCGAACATTCAGTACTTC.

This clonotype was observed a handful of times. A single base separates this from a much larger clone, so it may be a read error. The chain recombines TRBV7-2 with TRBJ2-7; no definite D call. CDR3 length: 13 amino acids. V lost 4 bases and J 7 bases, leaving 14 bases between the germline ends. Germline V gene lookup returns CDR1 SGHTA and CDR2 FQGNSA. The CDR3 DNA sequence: TGTGCCAGCAGCTCCCAAAGTCGGCGGGAGCAGTACTTC. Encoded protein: CASSSQSRREQYF.

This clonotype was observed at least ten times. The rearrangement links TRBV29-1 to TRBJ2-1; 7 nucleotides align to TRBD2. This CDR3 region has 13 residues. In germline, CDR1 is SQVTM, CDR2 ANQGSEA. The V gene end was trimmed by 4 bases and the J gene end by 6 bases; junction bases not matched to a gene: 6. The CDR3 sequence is CSVGEGVRNEQFF. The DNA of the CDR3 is TGCAGCGTTGGGGAGGGCGTACGCAATGAGCAGTTCTTC.